This is a list of T cell receptor beta chains from one sample in a study of shared clonotypes between healthy human individuals. Sequenced by immunoSEQ multiplex PCR; TCRdb stores in-frame clones only, minus some. This sample has some 450,000 clones, with more than 70% found just once. Sequencing input: PBMCs. The receptor source for this set is a woman aged 40 to 50 in good health. Some clones in this sample may be carry-over from other donors' samples. Both conserved end residues are part of each CDR3. Each record gives: J gene, CDR3 length, V gene, clone size, CDR3 protein. Not all rows give a size; the values are once, few, many and, for expanded clones, a class.

TRBJ2-5	14	TRBV5-1	-	CASSPGTGRETQYF
TRBJ2-3	14	TRBV29-1	many	CSVFGGPEVDTQYF
TRBJ2-7	15	TRBV27	once	CASSLSSGSSYEQYF
TRBJ2-7	14	TRBV7-2	-	CASSLETGPNEQYF
TRBJ1-4	13	TRBV6-1	-	CASSEGGNEKLFF
TRBJ2-7	17	TRBV7-2	once	CASSPATSPFFYYEQYF
TRBJ2-2	13	TRBV6-1	-	CASSTGDAGELFF
TRBJ2-7	12	TRBV10-2	-	CASSARSYEQYF
TRBJ2-7	13	TRBV7-2	many	CASSLTHGYEQYF
TRBJ2-2	14	TRBV2	-	CASKGTGVGGELFF
TRBJ2-2	15	TRBV5-1	-	CASSLALGDTGELFF
TRBJ2-7	16	TRBV28	-	CASSSTTSGRYDEQYF
TRBJ1-5	13	TRBV18	-	CASSVGTDQPQHF
TRBJ2-1	14	TRBV29-1	-	CSVNRGRAMNEQFF
TRBJ2-3	15	TRBV4-3	-	CASSLSGTDTDTQYF
TRBJ1-3	16	TRBV30	-	CAWSVPGTYSGNTIYF
TRBJ2-7	13	TRBV29-1	-	CSVVSGTSREQYF
TRBJ1-5	13	TRBV19	-	CASQQTDNQPQHF
TRBJ1-4	15	TRBV6-5	-	CASSLRYRTNEKLFF
TRBJ2-1	16	TRBV28	once	CASSLLAGEGYNEQFF
TRBJ1-2	13	TRBV7-3	-	CASSLAQNYGYTF
TRBJ1-1	14	TRBV19	-	CASRDARGATEAFF
TRBJ1-3	15	TRBV7-9	-	CASSLGGVDGNTIYF
TRBJ2-1	15	TRBV5-1	-	CASCPGASSYNEQFF
TRBJ1-5	14	TRBV28	-	CASSLTGMDQPQHF
TRBJ2-7	15	TRBV30	-	CAWSGEGGPRYEQYF
TRBJ2-3	15	TRBV7-9	-	CASSFLAGSTDTQYF
TRBJ1-1	12	TRBV7-9	-	CANRGDNTEAFF
TRBJ1-2	17	TRBV25-1	-	CASSEYSGQARNYGYTF
TRBJ2-3	12	TRBV4-2	-	CASSQELDTQYF
TRBJ1-3	15	TRBV11-2	-	CASRSVRSSGNTIYF
TRBJ2-3	14	TRBV4-3	-	CASSQTSRTDTQYF
TRBJ2-5	13	TRBV5-1	-	CASSRTPQETQYF
TRBJ2-3	14	TRBV14	many	CASSQALNLDTQYF
TRBJ2-1	15	TRBV5-1	-	CASSWAPGVGNEQFF
TRBJ2-2	14	TRBV14	few	CASSQMAGAGELFF